This T cell receptor (beta chain) was identified during a study of blood T cell repertoires in COVID-19. Germline CDR1 SGHAT, CDR2 FQDESV (reference sequence). The CDR3 has 13 residues. Trimming removed 5 bases at V and 4 bases at J, with 9 bases between. Some clones are missing from TCRdb's copy, which holds only in-frame ones; the method was immunoSEQ multiplex PCR. Of tens of thousands of clones listed, nearly 90% are singletons. The chain recombines TRBV11-1 with TRBJ2-1; possible D gene TRBD2, 6 bases. The receptor was derived from a woman in her fifties or sixties with active COVID-19. Source material: peripheral blood. Written as DNA, the CDR3 is TGTGCCAGCAGCCCCGGGACTTACAATGAGCAGTTCTTC. This codes for CASSPGTYNEQFF.